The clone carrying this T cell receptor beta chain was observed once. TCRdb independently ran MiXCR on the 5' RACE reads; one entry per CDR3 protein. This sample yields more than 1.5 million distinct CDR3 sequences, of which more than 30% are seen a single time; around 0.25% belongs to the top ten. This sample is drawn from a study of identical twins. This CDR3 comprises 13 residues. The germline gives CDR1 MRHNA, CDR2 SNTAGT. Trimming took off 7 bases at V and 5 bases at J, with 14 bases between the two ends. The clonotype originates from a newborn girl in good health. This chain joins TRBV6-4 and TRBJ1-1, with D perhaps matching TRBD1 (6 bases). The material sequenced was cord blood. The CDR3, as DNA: TGTGCCAGCAATTCACAGGGAGGGACTGAAGCTTTCTTT. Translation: CASNSQGGTEAFF.